This passage covers 25 T cell receptor beta chains from one sample sequenced in a study of blood T cell repertoires in COVID-19. Only in-frame clones appear in the TCRdb table, and some are missing; sequencing was by immunoSEQ multiplex PCR. The sample lists about 330,000 clones, approximately 86% occurring once. Sequenced: peripheral blood. The receptors derive from a man aged 30 to 45 with COVID-19, enrolled during active disease.

This chain connects TRBV6-5 to TRBJ2-7; possible D gene TRBD2, 6 bases. In germline, CDR1 is MNHEY, CDR2 SVGAGI. CDR3 size: 13 residues. The germline V and J ends were trimmed by 2 bases and 6 bases, with 11 bases remaining between them. The chain's CDR3 is CASSYGGKSEQYF. CDR3 DNA sequence: TGTGCCAGCAGTTACGGGGGGAAAAGCGAGCAGTACTTC.

The V and J genes are TRBV6-1 and TRBJ2-7; possibly TRBD2 for D (6 bases). Trimming took 2 bases from V and 7 from J, leaving 18 bases between them. CDR3 size: 15 residues. CDR1 MNHNS and CDR2 SASEGT come from the germline V gene. The CDR3, as DNA: TGTGCCAGCAGTGAAAACGCGGGACTTCTTGGGGAGCAGTACTTC. Protein sequence: CASSENAGLLGEQYF.

The J gene is TRBJ2-7, the V gene TRBV28; 9 bases agree with TRBD1. Germline-derived CDR1 and CDR2 are MDHEN and SYDVKM. The CDR3 length is 15 residues. The trim removed 5 bases at V and 1 base at J, leaving 6 bases unmatched. DNA for the CDR3: TGTGCCAGCAGTACCTGGACAGGGGCTTCCTACGAGCAGTACTTC. Amino acids: CASSTWTGASYEQYF. The whole variable domain, remainder taken from reference TRBV28 and TRBJ2-7, is DVKVTQSSRYLVKRTGEKVFLECVQDMDHENMFWYRQDPGLGLRLIYFSYDVKMKEKGDIPEGYSVSREKKERFSLILESASTNQTSMYLCASSTWTGASYEQYFGPGTRLTVT.

The chain uses TRBV4-2 and TRBJ2-1; D possibly corresponds to TRBD2 (6 bases). Trimming took off 0 bases at V and 8 bases at J, with 11 bases between the two ends. Looked up from germline, CDR1 is LGHNA and CDR2 is YNFKEQ. The CDR3 runs 14 residues. CDR3 sequence (DNA): TGTGCCAGCAGCCAAGATCGGGGGATCTATGAGCAGTTCTTC. Amino acid sequence: CASSQDRGIYEQFF.

This clone has a single count. The rearrangement joins TRBV12-3 or TRBV12-4 to TRBJ1-1, with D unresolved. The V gene lost 7 bases and the J gene lost 5 bases, with 8 bases spanning the gap. CDR3 length: 11 residues. The DNA for the CDR3 is TGTGCCAGCACCCCGTTTACTGAAGCTTTCTTT. It yields the protein CASTPFTEAFF.

The chain uses TRBV5-1 and TRBJ1-2, with 10 bases aligning to TRBD1. The CDR3 covers 14 residues. Germline V gene sequence: CDR1 SGHRS, CDR2 YFSETQ. The junction had 4 bases not matched to a gene; V was cut back by 6 bases and J by 2 bases. As DNA, the CDR3 is TGCGCCAGCACTCCGGGACAGGGGAACTATGGCTACACCTTC. Translated, it gives CASTPGQGNYGYTF.

Concerning this clone itself: The identical CDR3 is also encoded by other nucleotide sequences in the sample. V usage is TRBV6-5 and J usage is TRBJ2-7; the match to TRBD1 covers 9 bases. Looked up from germline, CDR1 is MNHEY and CDR2 is SVGAGI. J was trimmed by 1 base and V by 1 base; bases with no gene match: 2. This CDR3 has 15 residues. As DNA, the CDR3 is TGTGCCAGCAGTTACTTGGGGACAGGGTCCTACGAGCAGTACTTC. It yields the protein CASSYLGTGSYEQYF.

The J gene is TRBJ1-3, the V gene TRBV7-8, with D perhaps TRBD1 (5 bases). V dropped 9 bases and J dropped 1 base, with 22 bases sitting between them. Germline V gives CDR1 SGHVS, CDR2 FQNEAQ. The CDR3 runs to 17 residues. CDR3 bases: TGTGCCAGTTCCGGGGCTTTCCGCCGGGGGTCTGGAAACACCATATATTTT. This codes for CASSGAFRRGSGNTIYF.

V gene TRBV7-8 combines with J gene TRBJ1-6, with 9 bases lining up with TRBD1. This CDR3 spans 14 amino acids. Trimming at V came to 1 base and at J to 10 bases, leaving 2 bases not matched to a gene. Germline values: CDR1 SGHVS, CDR2 FQNEAQ. The DNA of the CDR3 is TGTGCCAGCAGCTTAGTGGGACAGGGATCACCCCTCCACTTT. Amino acids: CASSLVGQGSPLHF.

Only one count was recorded for this clone. V usage is TRBV5-1 and J usage is TRBJ1-2; tentatively, D is TRBD1 (6 bases). V lost 2 bases and J lost 0, with 14 bases in between. The CDR3 sequence is 16 residues long. Germline V gene data show CDR1 as SGHRS and CDR2 as YFSETQ. The CDR3 protein is CASSLFPGATNYGYTF. The CDR3 DNA follows: TGCGCCAGCAGCTTATTTCCAGGGGCCACTAACTATGGCTACACCTTC.

This clone was detected only once. This sequence joins TRBV12-3 or TRBV12-4 and TRBJ1-2; 7 bases line up with TRBD1. The CDR3 length is 12 residues. With 2 bases clipped from V and 6 bases from J, the junction kept 0 bases outside the gene matches. The DNA of the CDR3 is TGTGCCAGCAGTTTAACAGGGGATGGCTACACCTTC. This gives the protein CASSLTGDGYTF.

CDR3: CASSNRLAGVQETQYF. CDR3 nucleotide sequence: TGTGCCAGCAGTAACCGACTAGCGGGGGTCCAAGAGACCCAGTACTTC. The gene calls are TRBV6-2 or TRBV6-3 and TRBJ2-5, with 12 bases lining up with TRBD2. The germline CDR1 and CDR2 sequences are MNHEY and SVGEGT. J gave up 1 base and V 5 bases, and 5 bases lay outside the gene matches. The CDR3 contains 16 residues.

The V gene is TRBV10-3, the J gene TRBJ1-2; 9 bases line up with TRBD1. The CDR3 runs 13 residues. Germline CDR1 reads ENHRY; CDR2 reads SYGVKD. J was trimmed by 7 bases and V by 3 bases; bases with no gene match: 3. CDR3 residues: CAISERQGGGYTF. CDR3 nucleotides: TGTGCCATCAGTGAACGACAGGGGGGTGGCTACACCTTC.

This chain links TRBV7-9 with TRBJ2-1; 14 positions match TRBD2. CDR3 size: 17 residues. Germline CDR1 is SEHNR and CDR2 is FQNEAQ (reference sequence). The V and J ends lost 5 bases and 8 bases, in that order; junction bases with no gene match: 11. CDR3 region: CASSLGTSGGLGDEQFF. CDR3 nucleotide sequence: TGTGCCAGCAGCCTCGGGACTAGCGGGGGCCTGGGGGATGAGCAGTTCTTC.

The rearrangement links TRBV5-6 to TRBJ1-6; 7 bases agree with TRBD1. CDR3 length: 16 residues. The V gene end was trimmed by 2 bases and the J gene end by 4 bases; junction bases not matched to a gene: 6. Per germline, CDR1 SGHDT and CDR2 YYEEEE. CDR3 protein: CASSLNRGQYNSPLHF. CDR3 nucleotide sequence: TGTGCCAGCAGCTTAAATCGGGGACAGTATAATTCACCCCTCCACTTT.

This chain joins TRBV30 and TRBJ2-7, with 15 bases that match TRBD2. J gave up 2 bases and V 7 bases, and 18 bases lay outside the gene matches. This CDR3 is built from 19 residues. Germline V lookup: CDR1 GTSNPN, CDR2 SVGIG (reference sequence). The CDR3 nucleotides are TGTGCCTCTACAACCCCAGGGGGACTAGCGGGAGGCCGAACCTACGAGCAGTACTTC. Its protein product is CASTTPGGLAGGRTYEQYF.

This clone was detected only a few times. The chain links TRBV24-1 to TRBJ1-5, with 7 positions matching TRBD1. This CDR3 spans 14 amino acids. Losses at the gene ends were 4 bases for V and 6 bases for J; bases not matched to a gene: 5. Germline-derived CDR1 and CDR2 are KGHDR and SFDVKD. The CDR3 DNA reads TGTGCCACCAGTGAACAGGGGCTCAGTCAGCCCCAGCATTTT. It is translated as CATSEQGLSQPQHF.

The chain combines TRBV6-5 with TRBJ2-2; D ambiguous. Trimming cost V 6 bases and J 2 bases, with 13 bases left between them. Germline CDR1 MNHEY, CDR2 SVGAGI. The CDR3 extends over 15 amino acids. The CDR3 DNA reads TGTGCCAGCAGCCAACTCTCAAGAAACACCGGGGAGCTGTTTTTT. Translating it yields CASSQLSRNTGELFF.

The genes are TRBV19 and TRBJ1-4; 10 nucleotides match TRBD1. The V segment lost 5 bases and the J segment 0 bases; nucleotides outside the gene matches: 9. Germline lookup yields CDR1 LNHDA and CDR2 SQIVND (reference sequence). The CDR3 spans 18 residues. CDR3 residues: CASSVGDRGDTTNEKLFF. In nucleotides, the CDR3 is TGTGCCAGTAGTGTTGGGGACAGGGGAGATACAACTAATGAAAAACTGTTTTTT.

This chain uses TRBV19 with TRBJ2-5, with 7 bases that match TRBD1. The CDR3 covers 14 residues. V was pared by 6 bases and J by 5 bases, with 9 bases of the junction left unmatched. Germline lookup yields CDR1 LNHDA and CDR2 SQIVND (reference sequence). CDR3 amino acids: CASRSTGVWETQYF. CDR3 in DNA: TGTGCCAGTAGATCAACAGGGGTCTGGGAGACCCAGTACTTC.

This clone was seen just once. This chain connects TRBV14 to TRBJ2-3; possibly TRBD2 for D (6 bases). This CDR3 has 17 amino acids. The V and J ends lost 1 base and 4 bases respectively, with 18 bases between them. From germline, CDR1 is SGHDN and CDR2 FVKESK. The CDR3 protein is CASSQGRESSGADTQYF. The CDR3 nucleotides are TGTGCCAGCAGCCAAGGACGGGAAAGTTCGGGGGCAGATACGCAGTATTTT.

V usage is TRBV19 and J usage is TRBJ1-5, with 7 nucleotides matching TRBD1. The germline gives CDR1 LNHDA, CDR2 SQIVND (reference sequence). The CDR3 runs 16 residues. The J segment lost 1 base and the V segment lost 5 bases, leaving 8 bases of the junction unmatched. CDR3 DNA: TGTGCCAGTAGTGAACGACAGGGTTCAAGCAATCAGCCCCAGCATTTT. Its translation: CASSERQGSSNQPQHF.

The chain couples TRBV18 to TRBJ2-2; 12 bases align to TRBD1. CDR1 and CDR2 from the germline V gene are KGHSH and LQKENI. Losses at the gene ends were 4 bases for V and 5 bases for J; bases not matched to a gene: 17. The length of the CDR3 is 20 residues. CDR3 DNA sequence: TGTGCCAGCTCACGTACGCGCACGGGACAGGGGGCGAAAGGGACCGGGGAGCTGTTTTTT. Translating gives CASSRTRTGQGAKGTGELFF.

The gene calls are TRBV5-1 and TRBJ2-7; D might be TRBD2 (6 bases). The ends were cut back, 4 bases at V and 3 bases at J, with 14 bases in the middle. Germline CDR1 is SGHRS and CDR2 is YFSETQ. This CDR3 comprises 14 residues. CDR3 coding DNA: TGCGCCAGCAGCCCGGGTTCCGGGGGCTACGAGCAGTACTTC. Amino acids: CASSPGSGGYEQYF.

The V gene is TRBV7-2, the J gene TRBJ1-3; D is perhaps TRBD1 (6 bases). Trimming took 5 bases from V and 5 from J, leaving 19 bases between them. From germline, CDR1 is SGHTA and CDR2 FQGNSA. The CDR3 runs 16 residues. The CDR3 coding sequence is TGTGCCAGCAGCCAGACAGGTCCCACTCCCCGAAACACCATATATTTT. Protein: CASSQTGPTPRNTIYF.